This TCR beta chain was found in a study of control samples from healthy donors and cancer patients. CDR1 is DFQATT, CDR2 SNEGSKA, per germline (reference sequence). V was shortened by 6 bases and J by 4 bases, with 10 bases between the two germline ends. This CDR3 has 11 residues. Repertoires were generated with immunoSEQ multiplex PCR, while TCRdb's copy carries only in-frame clones and drops some. This table holds some 82,000 clones, roughly 82% found once. The sample taken for sequencing was PBMCs. This chain joins TRBV20-1 and TRBJ2-7; D gene uncertain. This sequence was found in a man in his fifties or sixties with head and neck cancer. The CDR3 loop reads CSASDLYEQYF. The CDR3 DNA is TGCAGTGCGTCAGATTTATACGAGCAGTACTTC.